The clone carrying this T cell receptor beta chain was observed a single time. Its target is not known. V lost 3 bases and J lost 5, with 8 bases in between. Germline assignment: CDR1 SGHTA and CDR2 FQGNSA. The CDR3 has 13 residues. The sample belongs to a study of shared clonotypes between healthy human individuals. Study observations and caveats: Investigators collected only blood, and repertoires in tissues likely differ. Although depth was large, rarefaction showed that sequencing of the sorted subsets was incomplete.

Deep-level assay runs were performed. Sequencing used immunoSEQ multiplex PCR; TCRdb keeps in-frame clones, though not all of them. This table has roughly 2 million clones, roughly 95% appearing once. The TCR was taken from a man between 18 and 29 years old in good health. Sequencing was performed on naive CD4+ T cells sorted from blood. Subset reported: CD45RA+ positively selected. The chain links TRBV7-2 to TRBJ2-1; the D gene is possibly TRBD1 (5 bases). Here the CDR3 reads CASSFQGNNEQFF. For the CDR3, the DNA is TGTGCCAGCAGCTTCCAGGGAAACAATGAGCAGTTCTTC.